Shown below are 24 T cell receptor beta chains from a single sample sequenced in a study of blood T cell repertoires in COVID-19. Assay used: immunoSEQ multiplex PCR; TCRdb lists only in-frame clones, some missing. The sample carries about 130,000 clones, 75% to 90% recorded once. Source material: peripheral blood. These TCRs come from a woman older than 75 with COVID-19, enrolled during active disease.

This chain uses TRBV7-2 with TRBJ1-1; D is possibly TRBD1 (5 bases). CDR3 length equals 13 residues. CDR1 and CDR2 (germline): SGHTA, FQGNSA. V was shortened by 1 base and J by 8 bases, with 11 bases between the two germline ends. CDR3 in amino acids: CASSLVAGREAFF. DNA of the CDR3: TGTGCCAGCAGCTTAGTGGCAGGGCGAGAAGCTTTCTTT.

Only one count was recorded for this clone. This chain uses TRBV21-1 with TRBJ2-2; no DNA check was done on the table's D call, TRBD2. TRBV21-1 is given as a pseudogene. This CDR3 is built from 22 residues. The CDR3 sequence is CASSPNMPGPTLAGPTTGELFF. Here the CDR3 DNA reads TGTGCCAGCAGCCCTAATATGCCGGGACCGACGCTTGCGGGGCCTACCACCGGGGAGCTGTTTTTT.

V is TRBV29-1 and J is TRBJ2-5; 7 positions agree with TRBD2. Germline CDR1 reads SQVTM; CDR2 reads ANQGSEA. The CDR3 contains 15 residues. J lost 5 bases, V lost 2 bases, and 11 bases had no gene match. The CDR3 reads CSVESRLTSLETQYF. CDR3 DNA: TGCAGCGTTGAATCGAGGTTGACTAGCTTGGAGACCCAGTACTTC.

This clone was counted once. V usage is TRBV2 and J usage is TRBJ2-6; 7 nucleotides agree with TRBD1. The CDR3 covers 14 residues. Per germline, CDR1 SNHLY and CDR2 FYNNEI. V lost 6 bases, J lost 1 base, and 0 bases stayed unmatched. The CDR3 DNA reads TGTGCCAGCAGACAGGGGTCTGGGGCCAACGTCCTGACTTTC. Amino acid sequence: CASRQGSGANVLTF.

The chain recombines TRBV6-1 with TRBJ2-7; D gene unclear. V lost 2 bases to trimming and J lost 5 bases, with 7 bases between them. There are 12 residues in the CDR3. Germline-derived CDR1 and CDR2 are MNHNS and SASEGT. The CDR3 nucleotides read TGTGCCAGCAGTGAAATTCAGAACGAGCAGTACTTC. This translates into CASSEIQNEQYF.

The genes are TRBV7-9 and TRBJ1-3; 8 nucleotides match TRBD1. V was pared by 5 bases and J by 0 bases, with 6 bases of the junction left unmatched. The germline V gene has CDR1 SEHNR and CDR2 FQNEAQ (reference sequence). The length of the CDR3 is 16 residues. In nucleotides, the CDR3 is TGTGCCAGCAGCCAGGACAGGGACCTCTCTGGAAACACCATATATTTT. It encodes CASSQDRDLSGNTIYF.

This rearrangement joins TRBV24-1 to TRBJ2-2; 10 positions agree with TRBD2. Germline values: CDR1 KGHDR, CDR2 SFDVKD. This CDR3 is built from 17 residues. After removal of 2 bases from V and 5 bases from J, the junction contained 7 bases not matched to a gene. The CDR3 DNA follows: TGTGCCACCAGTGATTCCGAAGCGGGAGGGCGTACCGGGGAGCTGTTTTTT. Protein sequence: CATSDSEAGGRTGELFF.

The chain carries TRBV18 and TRBJ2-3, with unresolved D. Germline loops: CDR1 KGHSH, CDR2 LQKENI. The V gene lost 0 bases and the J gene lost 1 base, with 8 bases spanning the gap. This CDR3 has 15 amino acids. The CDR3 coding sequence is TGTGCCAGCTCACCACCGTCGGCGGGCACAGATACGCAGTATTTT. Protein: CASSPPSAGTDTQYF.

The chain joins TRBV9 to TRBJ2-3; a possible D gene is TRBD2 (6 bases). Germline lookup yields CDR1 SGDLS and CDR2 YYNGEE. The CDR3 has 15 amino acids. The germline V and J ends were trimmed by 3 bases and 1 base, with 12 bases remaining between them. CDR3 sequence (DNA): TGTGCCAGCAGCGCCCGGGACTTACGCACAGATACGCAGTATTTT. It is translated as CASSARDLRTDTQYF.

Note on this clone: This CDR3 is also generated by other DNA sequences in the sample. The rearrangement uses TRBV5-1 and TRBJ2-5, with D maybe TRBD2 (6 bases). The CDR3 contains 13 residues. The V end lost 0 bases, the J end lost 4 bases, and 7 bases lay between the germline ends. Germline assignment: CDR1 SGHRS and CDR2 YFSETQ. The CDR3 DNA reads TGCGCCAGCAGCTTGGGGGGAGGAGAGACCCAGTACTTC. It encodes CASSLGGGETQYF.

The chain joins TRBV4-2 to TRBJ1-1; no clear D gene. The CDR3 totals 15 residues. Trimming cost V 0 bases and J 4 bases, with 12 bases left between them. Germline-derived CDR1 and CDR2 are LGHNA and YNFKEQ. The DNA for the CDR3 is TGTGCCAGCAGCCAAGAAACCTCGGGAAGCACTGAAGCTTTCTTT. Encoded protein: CASSQETSGSTEAFF.

Note on this clone: This CDR3 is also generated by other DNA sequences in the sample. The rearrangement uses TRBV7-3 and TRBJ1-1; no reliable D call. V lost 1 base, J lost 1 base, and 7 bases lay in between. CDR3 length: 14 residues. Per germline, CDR1 SGHTA and CDR2 FQGTGA. The CDR3 spells CASSLNPGNTEAFF. The CDR3 coding sequence is TGTGCCAGCAGCTTAAATCCGGGGAACACTGAAGCTTTCTTT.

This chain connects TRBV7-9 to TRBJ1-2, with TRBD1 matching 7 bases. The J segment lost 3 bases and the V segment lost 5 bases, leaving 6 bases of the junction unmatched. Germline V gives CDR1 SEHNR, CDR2 FQNEAQ (reference sequence). This CDR3 is 14 amino acids long. The CDR3, as DNA: TGTGCCAGCAGCGAACGACAGGGAGACTATGGCTACACCTTC. It specifies CASSERQGDYGYTF.

The V call is TRBV19, the J call TRBJ2-4, with D maybe TRBD2 (6 bases). V was cut by 6 bases and J by 0 bases, with 24 bases left in between. This CDR3 comprises 19 residues. The germline CDR1 and CDR2 sequences are LNHDA and SQIVND (reference sequence). The chain's CDR3 is CASSYNPSPTGLAKNIQYF. The DNA for the CDR3 is TGTGCCAGTAGCTACAATCCCAGCCCGACGGGACTAGCCAAAAACATTCAGTACTTC.

This chain links TRBV27 with TRBJ2-7, with D possibly matching TRBD2 (6 bases). The V gene's germline CDR1 is MNHEY and CDR2 SMNVEV (reference sequence). The CDR3 is 13 residues long. V was trimmed by 2 bases and J by 6 bases, leaving 11 bases between them. CDR3 sequence: CASSLAGSGEQYF. The CDR3, as DNA: TGTGCCAGCAGTTTAGCGGGGAGCGGCGAGCAGTACTTC.

The V call is TRBV6-5, the J call TRBJ1-3; 7 bases align to TRBD1. The germline CDR1 and CDR2 sequences are MNHEY and SVGAGI. The CDR3 covers 15 residues. The ends lost 6 bases at V and 7 bases at J; junction bases unmatched: 12. The CDR3 DNA follows: TGTGCCAGCAGAACGGACAGGTCTTTGGGGAACACCATATATTTT. Amino acids: CASRTDRSLGNTIYF.

This rearrangement joins TRBV29-1 to TRBJ1-4, with TRBD1 identical over 7 bases. The junction had 11 bases not matched to a gene; V was cut back by 7 bases and J by 3 bases. CDR1 and CDR2 from the germline V gene are SQVTM and ANQGSEA. This CDR3 spans 15 amino acids. The CDR3 nucleotides are TGCAGCGCCCAGACAGGGTCGGGTCCTAATGAAAAACTGTTTTTT. Encoded protein: CSAQTGSGPNEKLFF.

The CDR3 DNA follows: TGTGTAAGTCGCTTAGTGTTTAGCGGGAGCTACGAGCAGTACTTC. Protein: CVSRLVFSGSYEQYF. V gene TRBV12-2 combines with J gene TRBJ2-7; TRBD2 is the table's D call, not checked against the DNA. TRBV12-2 corresponds to a pseudogene. The CDR3 sequence is 15 residues long.

V usage is TRBV6-5 and J usage is TRBJ2-5; 10 bases line up with TRBD1. V lost 4 bases to trimming and J lost 5 bases; unmatched junction nucleotides: 4. Germline CDR1 reads MNHEY; CDR2 reads SVGAGI. The CDR3 has 14 amino acids. The CDR3 coding sequence is TGTGCCAGCAGTTCGACAGGGGGCATGGAGACCCAGTACTTC. This sequence encodes CASSSTGGMETQYF.

This clone was seen a single time. The chain is built from TRBV2 and TRBJ2-6; weak D call: TRBD1 (6 bases). The CDR3 sequence is 16 residues long. Trimming shortened V by 4 bases and J by 4 bases, and 14 bases separated the two germline ends. Germline values: CDR1 SNHLY, CDR2 FYNNEI. CDR3 in amino acids: CASSVAGAQGANVLTF. CDR3 nucleotide sequence: TGTGCCAGCAGTGTTGCAGGGGCGCAAGGGGCCAACGTCCTGACTTTC.

This rearrangement joins TRBV5-1 to TRBJ1-3, with 8 bases identical to TRBD1. V was clipped by 7 bases and J by 1 base; unmatched bases: 7. The V gene's germline CDR1 is SGHRS and CDR2 YFSETQ. The CDR3 length is 15 residues. CDR3 sequence: CASGQGAKSGNTIYF. In DNA form, the CDR3 reads TGCGCCAGCGGACAGGGCGCGAAATCTGGAAACACCATATATTTT.

CDR3 sequence: CASDRSGGLPSSYNEQFF. CDR3 nucleotides: TGTGCCAGCGATCGTAGCGGGGGCCTCCCAAGCTCCTACAATGAGCAGTTCTTC. This chain joins TRBV21-1 and TRBJ2-1; whether TRBD2, the table's D call, matches the DNA was not checked. TRBV21-1 is an annotated pseudogene. This CDR3 comprises 18 residues.

The chain is built from TRBV6-5 and TRBJ2-3, with D tentatively TRBD2 (5 bases). CDR3 length: 15 amino acids. The V and J ends lost 5 bases and 0 bases respectively, with 12 bases between them. The germline V gene encodes CDR1 MNHEY and CDR2 SVGAGI. The DNA of the CDR3 is TGTGCCAGCAGTAAGGGAGAACCTAGCACAGATACGCAGTATTTT. It yields the protein CASSKGEPSTDTQYF.

This clone has a single count. J is TRBJ1-2 and V is TRBV28, with 11 positions matching TRBD1. J was trimmed by 11 bases and V by 2 bases; bases with no gene match: 4. The V gene's germline CDR1 is MDHEN and CDR2 SYDVKM. The CDR3 sequence is 13 residues long. CDR3 sequence: CASSLTGTGGYTF. The DNA for the CDR3 is TGTGCCAGCAGTTTAACTGGGACAGGGGGTTACACCTTC.